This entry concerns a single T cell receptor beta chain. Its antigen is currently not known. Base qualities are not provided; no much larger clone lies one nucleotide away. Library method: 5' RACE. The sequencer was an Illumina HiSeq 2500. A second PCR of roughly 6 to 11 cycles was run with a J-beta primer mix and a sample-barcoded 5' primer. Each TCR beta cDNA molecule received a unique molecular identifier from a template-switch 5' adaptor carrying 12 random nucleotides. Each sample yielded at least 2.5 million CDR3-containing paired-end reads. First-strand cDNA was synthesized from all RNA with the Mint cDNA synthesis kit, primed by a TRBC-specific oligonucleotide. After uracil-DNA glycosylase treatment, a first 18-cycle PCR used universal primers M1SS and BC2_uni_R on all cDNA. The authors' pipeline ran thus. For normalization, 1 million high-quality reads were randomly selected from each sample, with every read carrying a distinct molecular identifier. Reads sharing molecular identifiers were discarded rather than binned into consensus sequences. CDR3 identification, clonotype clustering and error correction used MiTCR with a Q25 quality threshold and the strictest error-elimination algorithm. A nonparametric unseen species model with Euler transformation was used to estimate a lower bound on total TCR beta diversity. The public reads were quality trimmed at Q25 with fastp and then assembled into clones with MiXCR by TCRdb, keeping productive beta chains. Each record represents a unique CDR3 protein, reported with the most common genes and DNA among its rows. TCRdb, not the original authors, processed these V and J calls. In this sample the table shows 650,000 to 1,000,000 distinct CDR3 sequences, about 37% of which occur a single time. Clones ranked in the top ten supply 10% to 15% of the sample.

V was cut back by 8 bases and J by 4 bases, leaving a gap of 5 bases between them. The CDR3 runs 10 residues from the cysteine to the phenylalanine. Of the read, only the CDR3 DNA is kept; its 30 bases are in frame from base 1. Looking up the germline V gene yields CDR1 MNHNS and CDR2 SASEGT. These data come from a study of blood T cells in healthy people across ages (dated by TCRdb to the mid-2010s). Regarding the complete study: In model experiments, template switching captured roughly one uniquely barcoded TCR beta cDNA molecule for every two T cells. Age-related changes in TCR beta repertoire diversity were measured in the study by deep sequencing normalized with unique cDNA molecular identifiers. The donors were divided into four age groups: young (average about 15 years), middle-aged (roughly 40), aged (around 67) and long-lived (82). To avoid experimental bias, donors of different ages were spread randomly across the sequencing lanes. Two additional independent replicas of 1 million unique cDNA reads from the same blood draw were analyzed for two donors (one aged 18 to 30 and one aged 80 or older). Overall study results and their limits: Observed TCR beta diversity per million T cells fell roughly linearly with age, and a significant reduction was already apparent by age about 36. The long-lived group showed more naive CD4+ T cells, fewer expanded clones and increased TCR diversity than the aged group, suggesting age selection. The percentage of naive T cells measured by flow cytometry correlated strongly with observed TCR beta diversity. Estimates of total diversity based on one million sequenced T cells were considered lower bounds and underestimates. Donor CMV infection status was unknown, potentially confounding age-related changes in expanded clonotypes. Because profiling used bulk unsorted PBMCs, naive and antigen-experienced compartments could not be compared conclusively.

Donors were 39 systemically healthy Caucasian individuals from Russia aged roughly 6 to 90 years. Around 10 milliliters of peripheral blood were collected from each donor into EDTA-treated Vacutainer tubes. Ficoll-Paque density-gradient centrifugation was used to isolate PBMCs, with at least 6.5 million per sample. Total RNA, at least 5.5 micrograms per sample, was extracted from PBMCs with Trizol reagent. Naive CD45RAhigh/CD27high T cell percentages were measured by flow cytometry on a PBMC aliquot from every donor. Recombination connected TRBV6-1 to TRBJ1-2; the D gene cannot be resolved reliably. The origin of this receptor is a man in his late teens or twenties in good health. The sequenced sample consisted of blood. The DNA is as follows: TGTGCCAGCCTCTTCTATGGCTACACCTTC. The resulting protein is CASLFYGYTF.